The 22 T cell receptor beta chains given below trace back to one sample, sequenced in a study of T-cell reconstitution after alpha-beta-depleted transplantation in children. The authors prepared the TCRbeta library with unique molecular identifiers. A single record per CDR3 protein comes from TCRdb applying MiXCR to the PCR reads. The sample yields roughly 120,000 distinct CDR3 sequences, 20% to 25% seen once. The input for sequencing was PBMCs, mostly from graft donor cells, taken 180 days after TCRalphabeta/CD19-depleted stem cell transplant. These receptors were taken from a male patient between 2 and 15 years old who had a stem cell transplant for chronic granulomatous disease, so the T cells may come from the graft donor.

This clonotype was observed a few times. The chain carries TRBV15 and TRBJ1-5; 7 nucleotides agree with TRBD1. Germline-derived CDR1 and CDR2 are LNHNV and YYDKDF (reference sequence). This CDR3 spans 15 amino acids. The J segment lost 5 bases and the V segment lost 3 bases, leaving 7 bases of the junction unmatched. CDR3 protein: CATSSDRDRHQPQHF. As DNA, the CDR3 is TGTGCCACCAGCAGTGATCGGGACAGACATCAGCCCCAGCATTTT.

CDR3 bases: TGTGCCAGCAGCTTAAGCGGGAGCGGCACCGGGGAGCTGTTTTTT. Translation: CASSLSGSGTGELFF. V gene TRBV4-2 combines with J gene TRBJ2-2, with 8 bases fitting TRBD2. Germline V lookup: CDR1 LGHNA, CDR2 YNFKEQ. CDR3 length equals 15 residues. V dropped 5 bases and J dropped 4; count of bases not matched to a gene: 6.

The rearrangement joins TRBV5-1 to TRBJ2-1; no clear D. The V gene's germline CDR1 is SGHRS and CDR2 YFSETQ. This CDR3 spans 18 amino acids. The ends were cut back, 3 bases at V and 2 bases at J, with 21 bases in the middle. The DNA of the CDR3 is TGCGCCAGCAGCTATTATAAAGACTGGAGCGACGCCTACAATGAGCAGTTCTTC. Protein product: CASSYYKDWSDAYNEQFF.

This chain's CDR3 is CASSRDRDRGEQFF. CDR3 in DNA: TGTGCCAGCAGCAGGGACAGGGACAGAGGGGAGCAGTTCTTC. The chain employs TRBV7-2 and TRBJ2-1; 9 nucleotides line up with TRBD1. Trimming cost V 5 bases and J 10 bases; bases outside gene matches: 9. The CDR3 contains 14 residues. Germline loops: CDR1 SGHTA, CDR2 FQGNSA.

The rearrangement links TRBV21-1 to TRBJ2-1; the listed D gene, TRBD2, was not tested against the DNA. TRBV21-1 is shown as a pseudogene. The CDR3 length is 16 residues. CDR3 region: CASSRPPGRRYNEQFF. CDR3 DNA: TGTGCCAGCAGCAGACCCCCCGGTAGGAGGTACAATGAGCAGTTCTTC.

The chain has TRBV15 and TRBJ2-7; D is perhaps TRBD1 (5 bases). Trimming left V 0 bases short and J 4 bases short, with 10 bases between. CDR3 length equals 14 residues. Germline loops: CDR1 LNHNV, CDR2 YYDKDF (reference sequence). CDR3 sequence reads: CATSRDLGVYEQYF. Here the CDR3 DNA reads TGTGCCACCAGCAGAGATTTAGGGGTGTACGAGCAGTACTTC.

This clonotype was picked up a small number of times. CDR3: CASSIPGTPSGNTIYF. CDR3 nucleotides: TGTGCCAGCAGCATACCGGGGACACCCTCTGGAAACACCATATATTTT. The chain joins TRBV5-5 to TRBJ1-3; weak D call: TRBD1 (6 bases). The V end lost 4 bases, the J end lost 0 bases, and 14 bases lay between the germline ends. There are 16 residues in the CDR3. Germline loops: CDR1 SGHKS, CDR2 YYEKEE (reference sequence).

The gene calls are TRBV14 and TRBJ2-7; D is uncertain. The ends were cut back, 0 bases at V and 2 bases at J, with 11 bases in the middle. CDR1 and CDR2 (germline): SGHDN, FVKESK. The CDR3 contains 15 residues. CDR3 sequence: CASSQEGRYPYEQYF. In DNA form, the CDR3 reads TGTGCCAGCAGCCAAGAGGGTCGCTACCCCTACGAGCAGTACTTC.

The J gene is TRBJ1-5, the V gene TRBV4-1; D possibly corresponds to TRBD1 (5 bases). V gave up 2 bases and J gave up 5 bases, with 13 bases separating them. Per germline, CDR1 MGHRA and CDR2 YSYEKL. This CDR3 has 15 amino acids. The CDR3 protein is CASSQNLGDDQPQHF. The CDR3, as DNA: TGCGCCAGCAGCCAAAATCTAGGGGACGATCAGCCCCAGCATTTT.

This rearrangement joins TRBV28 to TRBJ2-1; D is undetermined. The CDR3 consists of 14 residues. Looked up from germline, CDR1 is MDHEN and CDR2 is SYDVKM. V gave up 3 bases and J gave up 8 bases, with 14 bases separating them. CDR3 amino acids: CASSFQYPLDEQFF. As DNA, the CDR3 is TGTGCCAGCAGTTTTCAGTACCCGTTGGATGAGCAGTTCTTC. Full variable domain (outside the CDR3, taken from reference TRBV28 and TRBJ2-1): DVKVTQSSRYLVKRTGEKVFLECVQDMDHENMFWYRQDPGLGLRLIYFSYDVKMKEKGDIPEGYSVSREKKERFSLILESASTNQTSMYLCASSFQYPLDEQFFGPGTRLTVL.

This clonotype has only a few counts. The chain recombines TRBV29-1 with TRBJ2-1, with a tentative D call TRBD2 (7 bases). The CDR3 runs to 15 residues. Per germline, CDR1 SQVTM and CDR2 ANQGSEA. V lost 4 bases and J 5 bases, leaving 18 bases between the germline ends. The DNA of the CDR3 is TGCAGCGTTGTGGGAGGGGACAAGGGGAACAATGAGCAGTTCTTC. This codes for CSVVGGDKGNNEQFF.

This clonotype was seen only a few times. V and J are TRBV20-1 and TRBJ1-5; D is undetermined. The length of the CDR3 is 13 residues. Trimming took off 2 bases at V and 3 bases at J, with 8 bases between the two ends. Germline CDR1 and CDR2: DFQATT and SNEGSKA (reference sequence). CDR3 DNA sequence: TGCAGTGCTAGACAGGACTACAATCAGCCCCAGCATTTT. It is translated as CSARQDYNQPQHF.

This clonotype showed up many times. DNA of the CDR3: TGTGCCAGCAGCCAGGAGGGGCTAATAAGGAATGAGCAGTTCTTC. Residues: CASSQEGLIRNEQFF. This sequence joins TRBV3-1 and TRBJ2-1; TRBD2 is a possible D gene (6 bases). This CDR3 contains 15 residues. Between the trimmed V and J ends, which lost 3 bases and 7 bases, there was a span of 16 bases. The V gene's germline CDR1 is LGHDT and CDR2 YNNKEL (reference sequence).

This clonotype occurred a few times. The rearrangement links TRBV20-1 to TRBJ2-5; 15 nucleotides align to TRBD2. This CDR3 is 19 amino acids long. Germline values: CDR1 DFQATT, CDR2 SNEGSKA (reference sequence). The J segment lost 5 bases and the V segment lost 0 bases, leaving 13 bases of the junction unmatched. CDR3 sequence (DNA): TGCAGTGCTAGAGAGGGATCGGGACTAGCGGGAGGTTTCGGGGAGACCCAGTACTTC. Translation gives CSAREGSGLAGGFGETQYF.

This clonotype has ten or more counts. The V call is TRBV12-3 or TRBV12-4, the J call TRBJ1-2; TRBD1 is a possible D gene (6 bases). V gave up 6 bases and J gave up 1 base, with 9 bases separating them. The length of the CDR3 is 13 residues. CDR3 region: CASRPDSNYGYTF. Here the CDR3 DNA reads TGTGCCAGCAGACCGGACAGTAACTATGGCTACACCTTC.

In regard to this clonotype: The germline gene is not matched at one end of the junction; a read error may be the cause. This CDR3 reads CSVVAGQEAQYF. The CDR3 nucleotides are TGCAGCGTTGTTGCGGGGCAAGAGGCCCAGTACTTC. The chain is built from TRBV29-1 and TRBJ2-5; D perhaps matches TRBD2 (6 bases). This CDR3 has 12 residues. Per germline, CDR1 SQVTM and CDR2 ANQGSEA.

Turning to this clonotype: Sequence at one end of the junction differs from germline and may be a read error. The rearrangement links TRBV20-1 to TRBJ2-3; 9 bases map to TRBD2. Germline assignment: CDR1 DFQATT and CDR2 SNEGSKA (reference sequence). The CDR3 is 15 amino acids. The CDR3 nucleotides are TGCAGTGCGAGAGACGTCCTAGCGGGGCCCATGGCGCAGTATTTT. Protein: CSARDVLAGPMAQYF.

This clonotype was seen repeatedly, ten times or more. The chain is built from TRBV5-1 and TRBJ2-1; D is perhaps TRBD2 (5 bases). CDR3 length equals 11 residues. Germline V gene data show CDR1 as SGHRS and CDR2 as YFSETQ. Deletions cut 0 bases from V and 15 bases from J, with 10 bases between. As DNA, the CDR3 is TGCGCCAGCAGCTTGGGCCCGGACTTGTTCTTC. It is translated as CASSLGPDLFF.

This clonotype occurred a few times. CDR3 nucleotides: TGCAGTGCTAGAGCCAGAGGGGTCTTGGAGACCCAGTACTTC. As protein: CSARARGVLETQYF. V is TRBV20-1 and J is TRBJ2-5; D possibly uses TRBD1 or TRBD2 (5 bases each). CDR3 length equals 14 residues. Germline lookup yields CDR1 DFQATT and CDR2 SNEGSKA (reference sequence). The V end was cut by 1 base, the J end by 5 bases, with 14 bases between.

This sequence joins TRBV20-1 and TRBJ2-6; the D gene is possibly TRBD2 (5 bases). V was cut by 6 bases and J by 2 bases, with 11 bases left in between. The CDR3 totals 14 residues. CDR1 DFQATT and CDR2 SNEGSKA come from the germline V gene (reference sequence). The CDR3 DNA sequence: TGCAGTGCCGCTTACGGGGCTGGGGCCAACGTCCTGACTTTC. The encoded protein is CSAAYGAGANVLTF.

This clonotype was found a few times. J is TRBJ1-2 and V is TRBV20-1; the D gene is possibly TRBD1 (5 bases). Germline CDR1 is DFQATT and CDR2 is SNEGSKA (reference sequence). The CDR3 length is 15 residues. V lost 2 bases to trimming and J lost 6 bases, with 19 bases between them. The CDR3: CSARPSFRGGNGYTF. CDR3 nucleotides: TGCAGTGCTAGACCCAGTTTCCGGGGGGGAAATGGCTACACCTTC.

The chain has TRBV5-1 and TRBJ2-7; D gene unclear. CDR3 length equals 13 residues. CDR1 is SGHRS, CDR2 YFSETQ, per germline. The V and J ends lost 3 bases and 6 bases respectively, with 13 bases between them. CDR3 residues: CASSWMDGVEQYF. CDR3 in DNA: TGCGCCAGCAGCTGGATGGACGGAGTCGAGCAGTACTTC. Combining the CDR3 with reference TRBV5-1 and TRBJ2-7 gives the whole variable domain KAGVTQTPRYLIKTRGQQVTLSCSPISGHRSVSWYQQTPGQGLQFLFEYFSETQRNKGNFPGRFSGRQFSNSRSEMNVSTLELGDSALYLCASSWMDGVEQYFGPGTRLTVT.